This TCR beta chain was sequenced for a study of CD8 T cells in ankylosing spondylitis. The study's findings and limits: Several highly homologous variants made up a TCR beta motif, and this motif appeared characteristic of ankylosing spondylitis blood. CD8+ cells made up the disease-linked clones, which were relatively rare in peripheral blood.

V shed 1 base and J shed 3 bases, with 28 bases lying between them. The length of the CDR3 is 21 residues. Germline V gives CDR1 LGHDT, CDR2 YNNKEL (reference sequence). MiXCR, run by TCRdb on the 5' RACE reads, gives a single entry per CDR3 protein. The sample shows some 30,000 distinct CDR3 sequences, around 30% of them seen only once. There are many counts of this clonotype. Its antigen remains unidentified. The origin of this receptor is a male donor with ankylosing spondylitis. This sequence joins TRBV3-1 and TRBJ2-1; D is possibly TRBD1 (6 bases). Material: synovial fluid, either unsorted or a sorted T cell fraction (not recorded which). The DNA of the CDR3 is TGTGCCAGCAGCCAAGGATCGGGCTTCAGAAAGGCCACAGGGATCTACAATGAGCAGTTCTTC. Its translation: CASSQGSGFRKATGIYNEQFF.